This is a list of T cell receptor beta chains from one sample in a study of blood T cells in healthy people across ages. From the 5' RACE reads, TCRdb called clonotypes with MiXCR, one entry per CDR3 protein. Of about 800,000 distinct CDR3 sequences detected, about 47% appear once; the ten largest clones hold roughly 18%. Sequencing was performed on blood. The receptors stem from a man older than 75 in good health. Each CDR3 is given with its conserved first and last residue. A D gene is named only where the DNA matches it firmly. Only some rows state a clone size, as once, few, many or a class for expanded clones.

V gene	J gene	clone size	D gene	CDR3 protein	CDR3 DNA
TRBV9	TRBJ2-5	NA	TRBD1	CASSVEWDREIETQYF	TGTGCCAGCAGCGTAGAATGGGACAGGGAGATTGAGACCCAGTACTTC
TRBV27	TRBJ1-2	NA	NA	CASGETGNYGYTF	TGTGCCAGCGGGGAAACAGGGAACTATGGCTACACCTTC
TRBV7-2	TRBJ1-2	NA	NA	CASSLVVGAEYSNYGYTF	TGTGCCAGCAGCTTAGTCGTAGGGGCAGAATACTCTAACTATGGCTACACCTTC
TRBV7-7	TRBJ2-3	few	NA	CASSLRPGEADTQYF	TGTGCTAGCAGCCTAAGACCGGGAGAGGCAGATACGCAGTATTTT
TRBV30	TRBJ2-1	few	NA	CAWSAQPLDGQFF	TGTGCCTGGAGTGCGCAACCTCTTGATGGGCAGTTCTTC
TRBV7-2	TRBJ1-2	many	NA	CASSLYVGYTF	TGTGCCAGCAGCTTATACGTCGGCTACACCTTC
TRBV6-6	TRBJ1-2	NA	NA	CASSPHLRSRNYGYTF	TGTGCCAGCAGTCCCCACCTTCGAAGCAGGAACTATGGCTACACCTTC
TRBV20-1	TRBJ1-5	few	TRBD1	CSARETGYSGQPQHF	TGCAGTGCTAGAGAGACAGGGTATTCGGGTCAGCCCCAGCATTTT
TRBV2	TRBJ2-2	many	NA	CASKAGPRSTGELFF	TGTGCCAGCAAAGCCGGGCCGCGATCCACCGGGGAGCTGTTTTTT
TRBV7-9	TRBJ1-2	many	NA	CASSLGSGTNYGYTF	TGTGCCAGCAGCTTGGGTTCAGGAACTAACTATGGCTACACCTTC
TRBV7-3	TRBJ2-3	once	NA	CASILGQSTDTQYF	TGTGCCAGCATCTTAGGGCAGAGCACAGATACGCAGTATTTT
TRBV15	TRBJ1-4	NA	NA	CATSRDGGGEKLFF	TGTGCCACCAGCAGAGACGGGGGCGGTGAAAAACTGTTTTTT
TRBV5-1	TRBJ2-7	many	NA	CASSLVGGDEQYF	TGTGCCAGCAGCTTAGTCGGGGGAGACGAGCAGTACTTC